Listed below are T cell receptor beta chains from one sample, sequenced in a study of blood T cell repertoires in COVID-19. The data were produced by immunoSEQ multiplex PCR, yet TCRdb's version contains in-frame clones alone and is incomplete. The repertoire holds roughly 110,000 clones, with roughly 80% as singletons. Sequencing was carried out using peripheral blood. These receptors originate from a human donor in a cohort sampled during active COVID-19. The CDR3 runs from the conserved cysteine through the conserved F or W. The size entry is marked missing in some rows and otherwise reads once, few, many or a size class.

NA,TRBJ2-3,TRBV7-2,CASSIGNRGGDTQYF
NA,TRBJ2-7,TRBV10-3,CAISDRDFAYEQYF
NA,TRBJ2-5,TRBV3-1/TRBV3-2,CASSQGHRQETQYF
NA,TRBJ2-6,TRBV18,CASSPDISGANVLTF
once,TRBJ2-7,TRBV11-3,CASSLGHPNYEQYF
NA,TRBJ2-3,TRBV9,CASSKSSGGTDTQYF
NA,TRBJ2-7,TRBV4-3,CASSQEAGYEQYF
NA,TRBJ1-1,TRBV7-5,CARSPQGRNTEAFF
NA,TRBJ2-5,TRBV7-8,CASREWTSGGETQYF
NA,TRBJ1-5,TRBV19,CASSIRDSNQPQHF
NA,TRBJ2-5,TRBV23-1,CASSQVSGREGQETQYF
few,TRBJ2-6,TRBV7-2,CASSLGPGANVLTF
NA,TRBJ2-7,TRBV5-4,CASSMGLAGGPRYEQYF
few,TRBJ2-4,TRBV7-2,CASSLERLAKNIQYF
NA,TRBJ1-5,TRBV5-6,CASSLGGTGGSNQPQHF